This T cell receptor (beta chain) was documented in a study of response to subunit inactivated influenza vaccine. Of note for this clonotype: The antigen is not known.

This CDR3 has 16 residues. Germline V lookup: CDR1 DFQATT, CDR2 SNEGSKA (reference sequence). Trimming at V came to 5 bases and at J to 0 bases, leaving 7 bases not matched to a gene. Broader study findings: The authors offered the suggestion that each seasonal influenza vaccination recruits few new T cells.

Each CDR3 protein gets one entry after TCRdb re-called the RT-PCR reads with MiXCR. The sample has fewer than 550,000 distinct CDR3 sequences; about 25% are singletons. The specimen comprised CD4+ T cells sorted from PBMCs, sampled roughly 5 days after vaccination. The source of this sequence is a man aged 45-60 years who received an inactivated influenza vaccine. The J gene is TRBJ2-3, the V gene TRBV20-1, with 11 bases fitting TRBD2. The CDR3, as DNA: TGCAGTGCTGCCGGGACTAGCGGAAAGAGCACAGATACGCAGTATTTT. It codes for CSAAGTSGKSTDTQYF.